The 28 T cell receptor beta chains in this list originate from one sample, sequenced in a study of blood T cell repertoires in COVID-19. Produced via immunoSEQ multiplex PCR; TCRdb's table is partial and in-frame only. The repertoire holds roughly 220,000 clones, with approximately 90% as singletons. The sample comprised PBMCs or T cells enriched from blood (not recorded which). These receptors were obtained from a woman aged 40-49 years with acute COVID-19.

V and J are TRBV27 and TRBJ1-5; no reliable D call. CDR3 length: 13 residues. Germline CDR1 is MNHEY and CDR2 is SMNVEV (reference sequence). Trimming took off 4 bases at V and 7 bases at J, with 11 bases between the two ends. CDR3 DNA: TGTGCCAGCAGTTCCCACCCGGGGCAGCCCCAGCATTTT. This encodes CASSSHPGQPQHF.

The V call is TRBV5-1, the J call TRBJ2-3; TRBD2 matches 8 bases. Germline trimming cut 4 bases from V and 1 base from J; bases unmatched to any gene: 5. The germline CDR1 and CDR2 sequences are SGHRS and YFSETQ. This CDR3 is 15 amino acids long. CDR3 sequence: CASSMRGVGTDTQYF. The CDR3 nucleotides read TGCGCCAGCAGCATGCGGGGGGTTGGCACAGATACGCAGTATTTT. Based on the CDR3 plus reference TRBV5-1 and TRBJ2-3, the full variable domain is KAGVTQTPRYLIKTRGQQVTLSCSPISGHRSVSWYQQTPGQGLQFLFEYFSETQRNKGNFPGRFSGRQFSNSRSEMNVSTLELGDSALYLCASSMRGVGTDTQYFGPGTRLTVL.

The chain joins TRBV9 to TRBJ2-5; D unclear. The CDR3 covers 13 residues. Germline CDR1 is SGDLS and CDR2 is YYNGEE. Trimming removed 1 base at V and 2 bases at J, with 6 bases between. The CDR3 sequence is CASSVIDQETQYF. The CDR3 DNA reads TGTGCCAGCAGCGTAATAGATCAAGAGACCCAGTACTTC.

The V gene is TRBV3-1 (or the pseudogene TRBV3-2), the J gene TRBJ2-2; D remains unclear. Germline V gene lookup returns CDR1 LGHDT and CDR2 YNNKEL (reference sequence). The CDR3 runs 12 residues. V dropped 1 base and J dropped 6 bases, with 3 bases sitting between them. The CDR3 DNA reads as TGTGCCAGCAGCCAAGTCTCCGGGGAGCTGTTTTTT. As protein: CASSQVSGELFF.

This clone appeared once. The rearrangement joins TRBV18 to TRBJ2-7; D unresolved. V gave up 2 bases and J gave up 3 bases, with 11 bases separating them. Germline V gene sequence: CDR1 KGHSH, CDR2 LQKENI. The length of the CDR3 is 14 residues. The CDR3 coding sequence is TGTGCCAGCTCACCAACCACGCGGCTCTACGAGCAGTACTTC. This translates into CASSPTTRLYEQYF.

The rearrangement links TRBV19 to TRBJ1-4; D possibly corresponds to TRBD1 (5 bases). The CDR3 totals 16 residues. Germline lookup yields CDR1 LNHDA and CDR2 SQIVND (reference sequence). Trimming took 11 bases from V and 5 from J, leaving 24 bases between them. This CDR3 is CASHDLRGTQNEKLFF. DNA of the CDR3: TGTGCCTCACATGACCTCCGGGGGACCCAAAATGAAAAACTGTTTTTT. Based on the CDR3 plus reference TRBV19 and TRBJ1-4, the full variable domain is DGGITQSPKYLFRKEGQNVTLSCEQNLNHDAMYWYRQDPGQGLRLIYYSQIVNDFQKGDIAEGYSVSREKKESFPLTVTSAQKNPTAFYLCASHDLRGTQNEKLFFGSGTQLSVL.

In nucleotides, the CDR3 is TGTGCCAGTAGTATTCTGGGACAGTCTAACTATGGCTACACCTTC. Protein product: CASSILGQSNYGYTF. This chain uses TRBV19 with TRBJ1-2, with 7 nucleotides matching TRBD1. The J segment lost 0 bases and the V segment lost 3 bases, leaving 4 bases of the junction unmatched. The CDR3 totals 15 residues. In germline, CDR1 is LNHDA, CDR2 SQIVND (reference sequence).

This sequence joins TRBV5-1 and TRBJ2-1; possible D gene TRBD1, 6 bases. V was pared by 0 bases and J by 0 bases, with 10 bases between. CDR3 length: 16 amino acids. Germline CDR1 reads SGHRS; CDR2 reads YFSETQ. CDR3 DNA sequence: TGCGCCAGCAGCTTGGAATACAGGGCCTCCTACAATGAGCAGTTCTTC. This translates into CASSLEYRASYNEQFF.

This sequence joins TRBV9 and TRBJ1-3, with 9 bases that match TRBD1. The CDR3 spans 15 residues. With V trimmed by 0 bases and J by 8 bases, 6 bases remained unmatched. Germline CDR1 is SGDLS and CDR2 is YYNGEE. The CDR3 region is CASSVDDRGVYTIYF. DNA of the CDR3: TGTGCCAGCAGCGTAGATGACAGGGGGGTCTACACCATATATTTT.

This chain links TRBV7-9 with TRBJ1-4; 7 nucleotides agree with TRBD1. Trimming at V came to 5 bases and at J to 5 bases, leaving 5 bases not matched to a gene. The germline CDR1 and CDR2 sequences are SEHNR and FQNEAQ (reference sequence). This CDR3 region has 14 residues. The CDR3 reads CASSSRGQNEKLFF. The CDR3 DNA is TGTGCCAGCAGCAGCAGGGGACAGAATGAAAAACTGTTTTTT.

This chain links TRBV7-2 with TRBJ2-7; D is unclear. Trimming shortened V by 2 bases and J by 7 bases, and 12 bases separated the two germline ends. The CDR3 extends over 13 amino acids. Per germline, CDR1 SGHTA and CDR2 FQGNSA. The CDR3 nucleotides are TGTGCCAGCAGCTTACCTAGTTTGCGGGAGCAGTACTTC. This encodes CASSLPSLREQYF.

The V gene is TRBV6-1, the J gene TRBJ1-1; D not certain. V lost 3 bases, J lost 2 bases, and 10 bases lay in between. Germline V lookup: CDR1 MNHNS, CDR2 SASEGT. CDR3 length: 14 amino acids. The CDR3, as DNA: TGTGCCAGCAGTGATGAGGCGGGAAACACTGAAGCTTTCTTT. This sequence encodes CASSDEAGNTEAFF.

This clone was seen only a few times. V is TRBV5-1 and J is TRBJ1-4, with 8 bases fitting TRBD1. The junction had 2 bases not matched to a gene; V was cut back by 2 bases and J by 2 bases. The CDR3 sequence is 15 residues long. CDR1 is SGHRS and CDR2 is YFSETQ in the germline V gene. The DNA of the CDR3 is TGCGCCAGCAGCTTCACAGGGGGGACTAATGAAAAACTGTTTTTT. Translated, it gives CASSFTGGTNEKLFF.

The chain carries TRBV3-1 (or the pseudogene TRBV3-2) and TRBJ1-2; TRBD1 matches 8 bases. The CDR3 is 15 amino acids. V gave up 2 bases and J gave up 2 bases; unmatched junction bases: 4. Looked up from germline, CDR1 is LGHDT and CDR2 is YNNKEL (reference sequence). The CDR3 nucleotides read TGTGCCAGCAGCCAACCGGGACAGGAGAACTATGGCTACACCTTC. The encoded protein is CASSQPGQENYGYTF.

The chain employs TRBV5-4 and TRBJ1-2; D may be TRBD1 (6 bases). The germline gives CDR1 SGHNT, CDR2 YYREEE (reference sequence). CDR3 length equals 13 residues. V was pared by 4 bases and J by 6 bases, with 13 bases between. The CDR3 DNA follows: TGTGCCAGCAGCACTCCGAAGGGGGATGGCTACACCTTC. Translating gives CASSTPKGDGYTF.

The chain is built from TRBV7-9 and TRBJ2-3; TRBD2 matches at 7 bases. The germline V gene has CDR1 SEHNR and CDR2 FQNEAQ (reference sequence). This CDR3 spans 14 amino acids. V lost 6 bases to trimming and J lost 1 base; unmatched junction nucleotides: 4. CDR3 nucleotides: TGTGCCAGCAGTTCCAGCGGGGGCACAGATACGCAGTATTTT. Amino acid sequence: CASSSSGGTDTQYF.

The V and J genes are TRBV19 and TRBJ2-2; TRBD2 agrees at 7 bases. CDR3 size: 13 residues. Germline V gene data show CDR1 as LNHDA and CDR2 as SQIVND (reference sequence). After removal of 3 bases from V and 7 bases from J, the junction contained 2 bases not matched to a gene. CDR3 in amino acids: CASSIREVGELFF. CDR3 sequence (DNA): TGTGCCAGTAGTATCCGGGAGGTCGGGGAGCTGTTTTTT.

V gene TRBV15 combines with J gene TRBJ1-1; 10 nucleotides match TRBD1. The trim removed 1 base at V and 3 bases at J, leaving 5 bases unmatched. Germline CDR1 reads LNHNV; CDR2 reads YYDKDF (reference sequence). The CDR3 extends over 16 amino acids. CDR3: CATSRGGQGYYTEAFF. The CDR3 coding sequence is TGTGCCACCAGCAGAGGGGGACAGGGGTATTACACTGAAGCTTTCTTT.

This chain uses TRBV5-6 with TRBJ1-5; 7 positions match TRBD1. Trimming cost V 1 base and J 6 bases; bases outside gene matches: 4. The germline V gene encodes CDR1 SGHDT and CDR2 YYEEEE. The CDR3 is made up of 14 amino acids. CDR3 loop: CASSLRPGGQPQHF. CDR3 DNA: TGTGCCAGCAGCTTGAGACCAGGGGGTCAGCCCCAGCATTTT.

The DNA of the CDR3 is TGTGCCAGCAGTTACGGGCGGGGGAACACTGAAGCTTTCTTT. It codes for CASSYGRGNTEAFF. This rearrangement joins TRBV6-5 to TRBJ1-1; no clear D gene. The CDR3 extends over 14 amino acids. Germline lookup yields CDR1 MNHEY and CDR2 SVGAGI. V was trimmed by 2 bases and J by 1 base, leaving 8 bases between them.

This rearrangement joins TRBV6-5 to TRBJ1-2; D is possibly TRBD1 (5 bases). Germline V gene lookup returns CDR1 MNHEY and CDR2 SVGAGI. This CDR3 is built from 13 residues. The germline V and J ends were trimmed by 4 bases and 4 bases, with 10 bases remaining between them. The CDR3 bases are TGTGCCAGCAGTTTAGACAGCTTCTATGGCTACACCTTC. It translates to CASSLDSFYGYTF.

Note on this clone: At one end the junction does not follow the germline gene, possibly because of a read error. The chain couples TRBV7-9 to TRBJ1-1; 7 bases are a match to TRBD1. This CDR3 comprises 12 residues. Germline CDR1 SEHNR, CDR2 FQNEAQ (reference sequence). The CDR3 DNA sequence: TGTGCCAGCAGATTAGACAGGGAGGGGGCTTTCTTT. This translates into CASRLDREGAFF. The complete variable domain, with remaining parts taken from reference TRBV7-9 and TRBJ1-1, reads DTGVSQNPRHKITKRGQNVTFRCDPISEHNRLYWYRQTLGQGPEFLTYFQNEAQLEKSRLLSDRFSAERPKGSFSTLEIQRTEQGDSAMYLCASRLDREGAFFGQGTRLTVV.

CDR3 DNA: TGTGCCAGCAGCTGGCAGGGCTCGGCTAACTATGGCTACACCTTC. It encodes CASSWQGSANYGYTF. The rearrangement uses TRBV7-9 and TRBJ1-2, with a tentative D call TRBD1 (5 bases). The CDR3 totals 15 residues. Looked up from germline, CDR1 is SEHNR and CDR2 is FQNEAQ (reference sequence). V lost 4 bases and J lost 0, with 12 bases in between.

This chain joins TRBV15 and TRBJ2-3; 7 nucleotides align to TRBD2. Trimming removed 5 bases from V and 4 bases from J; junction bases left unmatched: 9. The CDR3 runs to 15 residues. CDR1 is LNHNV and CDR2 is YYDKDF in the germline V gene (reference sequence). The CDR3 region is CATSLGRGLADTQYF. CDR3 in DNA: TGTGCCACCAGCCTTGGGCGGGGGTTGGCAGATACGCAGTATTTT.

V and J are TRBV7-9 and TRBJ1-6; TRBD1 agrees at 7 bases. The CDR3 has 16 amino acids. CDR1 is SEHNR and CDR2 is FQNEAQ in the germline V gene (reference sequence). The trim removed 5 bases at V and 7 bases at J, leaving 11 bases unmatched. Written as DNA, the CDR3 is TGTGCCAGCAGCCAAGGACAGGCGAAGGGGAATTCACCCCTCCACTTT. The encoded protein is CASSQGQAKGNSPLHF. The variable domain in full, with the rest retrieved from reference TRBV7-9 and TRBJ1-6, is DTGVSQNPRHKITKRGQNVTFRCDPISEHNRLYWYRQTLGQGPEFLTYFQNEAQLEKSRLLSDRFSAERPKGSFSTLEIQRTEQGDSAMYLCASSQGQAKGNSPLHFGNGTRLTVT.

The CDR3 here is CASSFGSEAFF. The CDR3 DNA is TGTGCCAGCAGTTTCGGGAGTGAAGCTTTCTTT. The chain joins TRBV12-3 or TRBV12-4 to TRBJ1-1, with D hard to call. V shed 3 bases and J shed 7 bases, with 6 bases lying between them. The CDR3 runs 11 residues.

J is TRBJ2-7 and V is TRBV6-5; the D gene is possibly TRBD1 (5 bases). This CDR3 is 13 amino acids long. V lost 9 bases and J 2 bases, leaving 14 bases between the germline ends. The germline gives CDR1 MNHEY, CDR2 SVGAGI. The CDR3 region has the DNA TGTGCCAGTAGAAAGGGGCCCCCCTACGAGCAGTACTTC. Its protein product is CASRKGPPYEQYF.

For the CDR3, the DNA is TGCGCCAGCAGCCACCAGACAGGGGCTAACACTGAAGCTTTCTTT. Protein product: CASSHQTGANTEAFF. The rearrangement uses TRBV4-1 and TRBJ1-1; the match to TRBD1 covers 8 bases. V lost 3 bases to trimming and J lost 2 bases; unmatched junction nucleotides: 5. The CDR3 length is 15 residues. CDR1 and CDR2 (germline): MGHRA, YSYEKL.